This T cell receptor beta chain was captured by sequencing in a study of cytomegalovirus exposure and HLA in healthy donors (dated by TCRdb to about 2017). Concerning the study at large: An earlier analysis of under 600 of the donors reported approximately 290 Gb of sequence data and 100 million to 130 million unique TCR beta sequences from around 200 million T cells. An early release that covered some 630 HLA-typed donors contained approximately 300 gigabases of sequencing data and some 87 million unique TCR sequences. Of the 398 genotyped donors, less than 90% were placed in the genetic ancestry cluster associated with self-reported Caucasian donors. The study aimed to test whether signatures of past pathogen exposure could be identified by cataloging public T cell receptors. Using immunosequencing, the study profiled T cell repertoires from 666 subjects and related those repertoires to cytomegalovirus serostatus. Along with the 666-subject first cohort, a separate validation cohort of over a hundred different subjects was used. To predict cytomegalovirus infection status, the study brought together high-throughput TCR immunosequencing, statistical association of individual TCRs with disease status, and machine learning. A later analysis re-analyzed previously published TCR beta repertoires from approximately 700 donors and added high-resolution HLA genotyping to study TCR occurrence patterns. Rather than using new phenotypic data, the later analysis identified candidate immune exposures from TCR beta sequences and from how often those sequences occurred across donors. An earlier analysis of several hundred of the donors applied high-throughput TCR beta sequencing to assess whether each TCR beta V gene segment acted as functional or pseudogenic. Donor age, sex, ethnicity and CMV serostatus were collected together with the repertoire data. In a later genetic analysis, genome-wide SNP genotypes for about 55% of the roughly 700 donors were used, and that subset was treated as a discovery cohort. All discovery cohort repertoires had been generated using a single sequencing platform. Class I and class II HLA loci were covered by the typing at four-digit resolution. Typing coverage varied by locus: roughly 629-630 donors for A, B, C, DRB1 and DQB1; approximately 560 for DQA1; about 600 for DPA1; 400 to 480 for DPB1. Roughly five DR-DQ haplotypes were handled as single units for association and clustering because linkage in the cohort was strong. Across some 400 genotyped donors of the cohort, an average of approximately 240,000 unique TCR beta nucleotide sequences per donor were sequenced, and roughly a sixth of those sequences were non-productive.

This clone was counted only a few times. Which antigen it targets is not known. No per-base quality is available; no much larger clone lies one base away. The cohort was made up of approximately 670 healthy bone marrow donors. At the time of sampling, all cohort members were nominally healthy, though unrecorded immune exposures were likely present. CMV serostatus was recorded as positive for roughly 300 and negative for 352 of the 666 cohort members, whereas no CMV serostatus was recorded for the donor in question. Each donor provided a peripheral blood sample, and peripheral blood mononuclear cells were used for TCR beta sequencing. The Qiagen DNeasy Blood Extraction Kit was used to extract genomic DNA from the blood cell samples. The full study reports these points: In this cohort, only TCR beta chains were sequenced, and detectable features were limited by the absence of alpha or paired-chain data. In an earlier analysis of roughly 500 of the donors, most TCR beta V segments appeared in productive rearrangements about 87% or about 30% of the time, broadly matching IMGT annotations. According to a later genetic analysis, donors in an Asian-associated ancestry cluster had fewer N-insertions in productive TCRs than the approximately 630-donor mean. A cluster of highly shared sequence variants was judged likely to represent a technical artifact of the sequencing pipeline. A later analysis found that HLA-associated TCR beta chains were more clonally expanded and had lower generation probabilities than equally common non-associated chains. The earlier analysis of 587 of the donors excluded approximately 15 rarely observed V segments, including chromosome 9 orphons, because counts were too low. In a later analysis, most CMV-associated TCR beta chains were found to appear HLA-restricted, with HLA associations seemingly driven largely by CMV exposure. The study gave a list of some 150 TCR beta chains associated with cytomegalovirus. In vitro tests confirmed that three of the cytomegalovirus-associated TCR beta chains recognize cytomegalovirus antigens. Most TCR sequences were seen in very few donors, while some public TCRs were found in many individuals. Assigning TCR associations to individual alleles was difficult when HLA alleles, especially DR and DQ, strongly co-occurred. Because the 87-base-pair reads could not distinguish some IMGT-functional V segments, including TRBV6-2 and TRBV6-3, those segments were excluded. An association between a missense DCLRE1C variant and V-gene and J-gene trimming of TCR beta chains was found in a later genetic analysis and replicated in an independent cohort. CMV serostatus was the only immune exposure information available for the cohort. A further reported finding was that TCR beta sequences accurately predicted the HLA-A and HLA-B alleles for most subjects in the first cohort. In a later analysis, more than 15,000 TCR beta sequences were associated with specific HLA alleles at a false discovery rate of 0.05. HLA typing was unavailable for some donors at each locus, so association tests used only the typed subset. A later analysis found that TCR association rates varied across HLA loci, with DRB1 alleles showing the most associated TCRs and HLA-C alleles the fewest. Several of the top co-occurrence clusters appeared to be linked to parvovirus B19, influenza, CMV and Epstein-Barr virus, according to a later analysis. The classifier was reported to diagnose cytomegalovirus status with high specificity and sensitivity in both the original cohort and the validation cohort. Correlated functional status among segregating V segments might reflect linkage disequilibrium, but an unknown experimental factor could not be ruled out. Sequencing depth was assumed to be roughly uniform across donors in the presence/absence analyses, though that assumption may not hold. The authors suggested that the approach could potentially be extended to other disease states and immunological phenotypes.

V and J are truncated by 0 bases and 6 bases respectively, leaving an intervening sequence of 17 bases. Including cysteine and phenylalanine, the CDR3 has 16 amino acids. Here the CDR3 DNA is all that survives: 48 bases in frame from base 1. CDR1 and CDR2 were assigned from the germline V gene (reference sequence) as MNHNY and SVGAGI. The library was built by means of the immunoSEQ multiplex PCR assay. The multiplex PCR relied on a mix of 60 forward primers for TCR Vbeta segments and 13 reverse primers for TCR Jbeta segments. Amplification of the CDR3 region of rearranged TCR beta genes was performed with a multiplex PCR assay on genomic DNA. The Illumina HiSeq System was used to sequence the amplified TCR beta libraries as 87-base-pair reads. The study's own analysis went as follows. A later analysis tallied 80 million to 95 million unique TCR beta chains across the 666 repertoires, and around 10 million of those chains were shared by two or more donors. Raw reads were error-corrected and collapsed into unique sequences with a nearest-neighbor algorithm that merged closely related sequences to remove PCR and sequencing errors. V, D and J gene segments were assigned by aligning CDR3 sequences to IMGT reference sequences. For a sequence to be retained, at least a six-nucleotide match to both a V gene segment and a J gene segment was required. A rearrangement counted as productive if the CDR3 had no stop codons and remained in frame with V and J, and every other rearrangement counted as non-productive. CDR3 was defined according to IMGT convention as the region running from the second conserved V-encoded cysteine to the conserved J-encoded phenylalanine. The earlier analysis of more than 450 of the donors excluded sequences that lacked an unambiguous match to a single V gene segment. An earlier analysis of approximately 590 of the donors classified V segments as functional when productive rearrangements were above 56.7% and as segregating when the standard deviation between donors was above 5%. A statistical classification framework was built to diagnose cytomegalovirus status from the catalog of TCR beta chain sequences. In a later analysis, TCR nucleotide sequences were compared against IMGT/GENE-DB human TR gene sequences so that V and J genes could be assigned. A later analysis assigned CDR3 sequences and most-parsimonious VDJ recombination scenarios with the TCRdist pipeline. In a later analysis, each TCR beta chain was defined by its CDR3 amino acid sequence together with its V-gene family, and reads lacking a unique V-gene family were excluded. As a way to deal with suspected cross-contamination and a sequencing artifact, a later analysis dropped 640 or so nucleotide sequences that were highly shared and had low generation probability. A later analysis calculated a clonal expansion index for each public chain from normalized within-repertoire ranks of inferred template counts. Generation probabilities in a later analysis came from a VDJ recombination model fitted to out-of-frame rearrangements, and those results were checked against IGoR. In a later analysis, TCR-TCR, TCR-HLA and TCR-CMV co-occurrence was scored with hypergeometric tests, and a repertoire-size bias correction was applied to TCR pairs. A later analysis estimated false discovery rates by permuting HLA or CMV assignments 20 times. In a later analysis, co-occurring TCRs were grouped using DBSCAN, with TCRdist sequence similarity added in when clustering inside HLA-allele-positive subsets. Repertoires with fewer than 30,000 or more than 120,000 public chains, plus five repertoires with anomalous nucleotide sharing, were excluded from co-occurrence clustering. TCRdb took over this immuneACCESS table, retaining in-frame rearrangements with V and J assigned. Such tables are incomplete; in checked studies, under half of the missing clones stem from an unresolved V gene, and the remainder is unexplained. D and trimming come from the DNA, and the V and J calls and clone size come from that table. Across this sample there are 250,000 or so clones, with more than 75% seen only once. Clones ranked in the top ten supply over 1% of the sample.

Sequenced: PBMCs. Recombination joined TRBV6-6 with TRBJ1-2, with no D gene named confidently. The source is a human donor in good health. The CDR3 region reads CASSYSASSRLDGYTF. The nucleotides read TGTGCCAGCAGTTACTCCGCCTCCTCCCGGTTGGATGGCTACACCTTC.